The next 16 T cell receptor beta chains were all read from a single sample in a study of shared clonotypes between healthy human individuals. Clones were read by immunoSEQ multiplex PCR, and TCRdb kept only the in-frame ones, dropping some. This sample yields a few million clones, of which roughly 92% are seen a single time; about 0.13% belongs to the top ten. The sequenced sample consisted of naive CD4+ T cells sorted from blood. Subset meaning: CD45RA+ positively selected. Every receptor here comes from a man between 18 and 29 years old in good health.

This clone has just one count. The gene calls are TRBV9 and TRBJ2-5, with 9 positions matching TRBD2. The length of the CDR3 is 17 residues. J was trimmed by 4 bases and V by 1 base; bases with no gene match: 11. Germline V gives CDR1 SGDLS, CDR2 YYNGEE. The CDR3 loop is CASSVLPGAGGGETQYF. In DNA form, the CDR3 reads TGTGCCAGCAGCGTACTCCCTGGAGCGGGGGGAGGAGAGACCCAGTACTTC.

On this clone itself: The sample contains more than one DNA sequence encoding this CDR3. The V call is TRBV28, the J call TRBJ2-6; 11 nucleotides align to TRBD1. Trimming removed 8 bases from V and 0 bases from J; junction bases left unmatched: 0. The CDR3 is 15 amino acids. Germline V CDR1 and CDR2: MDHEN, SYDVKM. CDR3 protein: CASGTGGSGANVLTF. The CDR3 bases are TGTGCCAGCGGGACAGGGGGCTCTGGGGCCAACGTCCTGACTTTC.

This clone has a handful of counts. The chain joins TRBV30 to TRBJ1-1; 7 bases match TRBD1. After removal of 8 bases from V and 3 bases from J, the junction contained 3 bases not matched to a gene. Germline V CDR1 and CDR2: GTSNPN, SVGIG (reference sequence). This CDR3 region has 11 residues. The CDR3 nucleotides are TGTGCCCGGCAGGGGGACACTGAAGCTTTCTTT. Its protein is CARQGDTEAFF.

This clone has only one observation. CDR3 in DNA: TGCGCCAGCAGCTCCAGGAGGGGTGGAAGCACAGATACGCAGTATTTT. Translation: CASSSRRGGSTDTQYF. V usage is TRBV5-1 and J usage is TRBJ2-3; D may be TRBD2 (6 bases). From germline, CDR1 is SGHRS and CDR2 YFSETQ. The V end lost 3 bases, the J end lost 0 bases, and 14 bases lay between the germline ends. This CDR3 has 16 amino acids.

A few counts support this clone. V gene TRBV19 combines with J gene TRBJ2-7, with 7 bases identical to TRBD1. The V gene's germline CDR1 is LNHDA and CDR2 SQIVND (reference sequence). The V gene end was trimmed by 3 bases and the J gene end by 2 bases; junction bases not matched to a gene: 4. The CDR3 sequence is 14 residues long. The CDR3 region is CASSIQGGPYEQYF. CDR3 in DNA: TGTGCCAGTAGTATTCAAGGGGGCCCCTACGAGCAGTACTTC.

This chain joins TRBV19 and TRBJ2-3; tentative D call: TRBD2 (5 bases). The ends were cut back, 3 bases at V and 5 bases at J, with 12 bases in the middle. CDR1 is LNHDA, CDR2 SQIVND, per germline (reference sequence). CDR3 length: 14 residues. The CDR3, as DNA: TGTGCCAGTAGTATTGCGGGCGGTGTAGATACGCAGTATTTT. It yields the protein CASSIAGGVDTQYF.

The chain employs TRBV29-1 and TRBJ2-1, with TRBD2 identical over 9 bases. CDR1 and CDR2 from the germline V gene are SQVTM and ANQGSEA. The length of the CDR3 is 13 residues. CDR3 amino acids: CIGSGRLHNEQFF. DNA of the CDR3: TGCATCGGTAGCGGGAGATTACACAATGAGCAGTTCTTC.

The chain employs TRBV19 and TRBJ2-7; D ambiguous. Germline V gene sequence: CDR1 LNHDA, CDR2 SQIVND (reference sequence). CDR3 size: 15 residues. V shed 3 bases and J shed 2 bases, with 14 bases lying between them. CDR3 in amino acids: CASSIYGGGTYEQYF. The CDR3 region has the DNA TGTGCCAGTAGTATTTATGGCGGTGGCACCTACGAGCAGTACTTC.

The chain is built from TRBV5-4 and TRBJ2-4; D unclear. Germline loops: CDR1 SGHNT, CDR2 YYREEE (reference sequence). V lost 2 bases and J lost 5, with 11 bases in between. CDR3 size: 14 residues. The CDR3 sequence is CASSFYRTENIQYF. The CDR3 DNA sequence: TGTGCCAGCAGCTTTTACCGGACGGAAAACATTCAGTACTTC.

This clone has more than one count but fewer than ten. V usage is TRBV19 and J usage is TRBJ1-2; D possibly corresponds to TRBD1 (6 bases). This CDR3 spans 13 amino acids. V was pared by 4 bases and J by 8 bases, with 14 bases between. Germline loops: CDR1 LNHDA, CDR2 SQIVND (reference sequence). The CDR3 loop is CASSTIQGRGYTF. The CDR3 DNA reads TGTGCCAGTAGTACCATACAGGGACGAGGCTACACCTTC.

The V gene is TRBV7-8, the J gene TRBJ2-1; 7 nucleotides line up with TRBD1. The CDR3 is 15 residues long. V was clipped by 5 bases and J by 6 bases; unmatched bases: 10. Germline V lookup: CDR1 SGHVS, CDR2 FQNEAQ. The CDR3, as DNA: TGTGCCAGCAGCAAAGACAGGGTGCGCGGCAATGAGCAGTTCTTC. This codes for CASSKDRVRGNEQFF.

This sequence joins TRBV28 and TRBJ2-3; TRBD1 might be the D (6 bases). The CDR3 runs to 14 residues. Germline CDR1 MDHEN, CDR2 SYDVKM. Trimming left V 4 bases short and J 6 bases short, with 14 bases between. The CDR3 reads CASSSSGTHDTQYF. For the CDR3, the DNA is TGTGCCAGCAGTTCCTCCGGGACACACGATACGCAGTATTTT.

Only one count was recorded for this clone. The gene calls are TRBV9 and TRBJ2-3, with 11 bases lining up with TRBD2. This CDR3 has 15 residues. V lost 7 bases and J lost 3; bases outside the gene matches: 7. CDR1 SGDLS and CDR2 YYNGEE come from the germline V gene. The CDR3 loop is CASRRLAGGTDTQYF. As DNA, the CDR3 is TGTGCCAGCCGGAGGCTAGCGGGGGGAACAGATACGCAGTATTTT.

In this sample, this clone turned up a few times. V and J are TRBV29-1 and TRBJ1-1; D unresolved. Germline CDR1 and CDR2: SQVTM and ANQGSEA. This CDR3 has 13 amino acids. The germline V and J ends were trimmed by 5 bases and 6 bases, with 16 bases remaining between them. This CDR3 is CSVQQVLSAEAFF. CDR3 nucleotide sequence: TGCAGCGTTCAACAAGTTCTCTCCGCTGAAGCTTTCTTT. Looking up the rest from reference TRBV29-1 and TRBJ1-1 gives the full variable domain: SAVISQKPSRDICQRGTSLTIQCQVDSQVTMMFWYRQQPGQSLTLIATANQGSEATYESGFVIDKFPISRPNLTFSTLTVSNMSPEDSSIYLCSVQQVLSAEAFFGQGTRLTVV.

The rearrangement uses TRBV5-4 and TRBJ1-1; D is ambiguous. The germline gives CDR1 SGHNT, CDR2 YYREEE (reference sequence). This CDR3 is 15 amino acids long. V lost 4 bases to trimming and J lost 0 bases, with 13 bases between them. CDR3 residues: CASSPTAGMNTEAFF. In DNA, the CDR3 is TGTGCCAGCAGCCCGACGGCGGGCATGAACACTGAAGCTTTCTTT.

The chain links TRBV7-6 to TRBJ2-3, with a possible D match to TRBD1 (6 bases). CDR1 is SGHVS and CDR2 is FNYEAQ in the germline V gene. Trimming removed 5 bases from V and 5 bases from J, with 17 bases in between. There are 15 residues in the CDR3. Written as DNA, the CDR3 is TGTGCCAGCAGCCGGTTGGGGGCTCGTGGAGATACGCAGTATTTT. Translating gives CASSRLGARGDTQYF.